This entry features one T cell receptor beta chain sequence. Its antigen is still unknown. Per-base qualities were not stored, and no clone one base away is much larger. These data originate in a study of CD8 T cells in ankylosing spondylitis (dated by TCRdb to about 2017). Regarding the study in general: The study set out to find disease-linked TCR variants by profiling T cell receptor beta repertoires in ankylosing spondylitis patients and healthy donors. The whole study cohort included over 85 healthy donors and 20 to 30 ankylosing spondylitis patients. Peripheral blood was sampled, and synovial fluid was additionally collected from ankylosing spondylitis patients. Study-level results and caveats: Some of the motif variants had been reported before in the synovial fluid and blood of reactive arthritis patients, a finding that suggests common disease-initiation mechanisms. The disease-linked clones had a CD8+ phenotype and were found at relatively low frequencies in peripheral blood. According to the report, matched synovial fluid samples from ankylosing spondylitis patients were significantly enriched for the disease-linked clones. A TCR beta motif made up of eight or nine highly homologous amino acid variants appeared to be characteristic of blood from ankylosing spondylitis patients.

The reads were generated on an Illumina HiSeq 2500. Quantitative 5'-RACE with molecular barcodes was used to prepare TCR beta libraries. The paper's data handling went like this. To identify disease-linked TCR variants, a new computational method was used, one built on a probabilistic model of VDJ rearrangement. Using fastp at Q25 and MiXCR, TCRdb reprocessed the public reads and kept productive beta chains. Duplicate CDR3 protein sequences are folded into a single record with the most common DNA and genes. Here the V and J calls rest on TCRdb's processing, not on the authors' analysis. The sample table holds 400,000 or so distinct CDR3 sequences, of which roughly a quarter were seen once. In total, the top ten clones hold approximately 1% of the sample. The germline V gene provides CDR1 SGHAT and CDR2 FQNNGV. The CDR3, cysteine through phenylalanine, is 15 amino acids long. Left in the record is the CDR3 DNA by itself, 45 bases read in frame from the first base. The germline V end is reduced by 4 bases and the J end by 3 bases; junction bases left unmatched: 9.

Sequences were obtained from blood, either unsorted or a sorted T cell fraction (not recorded which). Recombination connected TRBV11-2 to TRBJ2-7, and 7 junctional nucleotides match TRBD2. This receptor was identified in a male donor with ankylosing spondylitis. The DNA sequence reads TGTGCCAGCAGCTCCCCGACTAGCTCCTACTACGAGCAGTACTTC. Translated, this is CASSSPTSSYYEQYF.